This is a list of T cell receptor beta chains from one sample in a study of blood T cell repertoires in COVID-19. Sequencing was performed with immunoSEQ multiplex PCR; in TCRdb, only in-frame clones are kept and a portion is missing. The repertoire holds around 280,000 clones, around 90% seen once, with 1.7% in the top ten. The sequencing input was PBMCs or T cells enriched from blood (not recorded which). These TCRs come from a woman in her late teens or twenties with acute COVID-19. CDR3s include the opening cysteine and the closing phenylalanine or tryptophan. Each record gives: clone size, D gene, J gene, CDR3 length, V gene, CDR3 DNA, CDR3 protein. The D gene is left open where the match is weak. Not every row has a clone size; where given, it reads once, few, many or a size class.

size: few; D: .; J: TRBJ2-7; length: 14; V: TRBV28; DNA: TGTGCCAGCAGTTTATCCGGGGGGCCCCACGAGCAGTACTTC; CDR3: CASSLSGGPHEQYF
size: .; D: .; J: TRBJ2-3; length: 13; V: TRBV9; DNA: TGTGCCAGTTCTCGGAGGGGGGGAGATACGCAGTATTTT; CDR3: CASSRRGGDTQYF
size: .; D: TRBD1; J: TRBJ1-4; length: 13; V: TRBV6-5; DNA: TGTGCCAGCATGATGACAGGGGGGGAAAAACTGTTTTTT; CDR3: CASMMTGGEKLFF
size: .; D: TRBD1; J: TRBJ2-1; length: 16; V: TRBV9; DNA: TGTGCCAGCAGCGTTGATACAGGGGTGTCCTACAATGAGCAGTTCTTC; CDR3: CASSVDTGVSYNEQFF
size: .; D: TRBD1; J: TRBJ2-2; length: 16; V: TRBV20-1; DNA: TGCAGTGCTAGTCCCTTTTGGACAGGGCGAAGCGGGGAGCTGTTTTTT; CDR3: CSASPFWTGRSGELFF
size: .; D: .; J: TRBJ2-1; length: 12; V: TRBV11-2; DNA: TGTGCCAGCAGGGGGGGATCGGGTGAGCAGTTCTTC; CDR3: CASRGGSGEQFF
size: .; D: .; J: TRBJ2-1; length: 16; V: TRBV4-1; DNA: TGCGCCAGCAGCCAACCGACCAGCGGAGCTGACAATGAGCAGTTCTTC; CDR3: CASSQPTSGADNEQFF
size: .; D: .; J: TRBJ2-7; length: 14; V: TRBV28; DNA: TGTGCCAGCAGTTTATTTTCGGGGAGTCGCGAGCAGTACTTC; CDR3: CASSLFSGSREQYF
size: .; D: TRBD1; J: TRBJ1-6; length: 15; V: TRBV5-1; DNA: TGCGCCAGCAGCTCGGGGGACAGCTATAATTCACCCCTCCACTTT; CDR3: CASSSGDSYNSPLHF
size: .; D: TRBD2; J: TRBJ2-1; length: 17; V: TRBV5-1; DNA: TGCGCCAGCAGCTCTCGGACTAGCGGGATGTCCTACAATGAGCAGTTCTTC; CDR3: CASSSRTSGMSYNEQFF
size: once; D: TRBD1; J: TRBJ2-1; length: 15; V: TRBV10-3; DNA: TGTGCCATCAGGAAAAGACAGGGACCAAACAATGAGCAGTTCTTC; CDR3: CAIRKRQGPNNEQFF
size: .; D: TRBD2; J: TRBJ2-5; length: 15; V: TRBV19; DNA: TGTGCCAGTAGAATGGCTAGCGGGAGTATGGAGACCCAGTACTTC; CDR3: CASRMASGSMETQYF
size: .; D: .; J: TRBJ2-2; length: 17; V: TRBV5-6; DNA: TGTGCCAGCAGCTTAAGTCTTACAGGTTCGAACACCGGGGAGCTGTTTTTT; CDR3: CASSLSLTGSNTGELFF
size: .; D: TRBD2; J: TRBJ2-2; length: 16; V: TRBV7-8; DNA: TGTGCCAGCAGCTTAATCCTGGCGGGGGTGACCGGGGAGCTGTTTTTT; CDR3: CASSLILAGVTGELFF
size: .; D: TRBD1; J: TRBJ1-5; length: 16; V: TRBV28; DNA: TGTGCCAGCAGGCGGAGGACAGGGGGTAGCAATCAGCCCCAGCATTTT; CDR3: CASRRRTGGSNQPQHF
size: .; D: TRBD1; J: TRBJ1-4; length: 17; V: TRBV3-1/TRBV3-2; DNA: TGTGCCAGCAGCCAAGGCGCGACAGGGAGAACTAATGAAAAACTGTTTTTT; CDR3: CASSQGATGRTNEKLFF
size: .; D: TRBD1; J: TRBJ2-5; length: 14; V: TRBV5-6; DNA: TGTGCCAGCAGCATCGACAGGGTAGGGGAGACCCAGTACTTC; CDR3: CASSIDRVGETQYF
size: .; D: .; J: TRBJ2-2; length: 13; V: TRBV12-3/TRBV12-4; DNA: TGTGCCAGCAGTTTCGACAGACTTTCTCCGTTGTTTTTT; CDR3: CASSFDRLSPLFF
size: .; D: .; J: TRBJ2-1; length: 13; V: TRBV7-9; DNA: TGTGCCAGCAGCTCCAGGGCCCCCAATGAGCAGTTCTTC; CDR3: CASSSRAPNEQFF
size: .; D: TRBD2; J: TRBJ2-2; length: 14; V: TRBV5-1; DNA: TGCGCCAGCAGCACCATTAGCGGGAGCCGGGAGCTGTTTTTT; CDR3: CASSTISGSRELFF
size: .; D: TRBD1; J: TRBJ2-3; length: 15; V: TRBV28; DNA: TGTGCCAGCAGTTTACAGGGGGCCACTAAGGATACGCAGTATTTT; CDR3: CASSLQGATKDTQYF
size: few; D: TRBD1; J: TRBJ2-7; length: 16; V: TRBV30; DNA: TGTGCCTGGAGTGGTCCCGGGACAGGGGGGTCCTACGAGCAGTACTTC; CDR3: CAWSGPGTGGSYEQYF
size: once; D: TRBD1; J: TRBJ1-2; length: 12; V: TRBV19; DNA: TGTGCCAGTAGCCTACAGGGGAATGGCTACACCTTC; CDR3: CASSLQGNGYTF
size: .; D: .; J: TRBJ1-1; length: 14; V: TRBV18; DNA: TGTGCCAGCTCACCACAAGTAGGGGACACTGAAGCTTTCTTT; CDR3: CASSPQVGDTEAFF
size: once; D: TRBD1; J: TRBJ2-7; length: 16; V: TRBV13; DNA: TGTGCCAGCAGCACGACAGGGGGCTGGAGCTCCTACGAGCAGTACTTC; CDR3: CASSTTGGWSSYEQYF
size: few; D: .; J: TRBJ1-5; length: 15; V: TRBV28; DNA: TGTGCCAGCAGTTTCAGGCCCCAGGGCAATCAGCCCCAGCATTTT; CDR3: CASSFRPQGNQPQHF
size: .; D: TRBD1; J: TRBJ1-4; length: 15; V: TRBV6-9; DNA: TGTGCCAGCAGTTATTCGACAGGGGGGTTGAGGAAACTGTTTTTT; CDR3: CASSYSTGGLRKLFF
size: .; D: TRBD1; J: TRBJ2-1; length: 16; V: TRBV7-2; DNA: TGTGCCAGCAGCCTCAATACGGGACAGGGCTACAATGAGCAGTTCTTC; CDR3: CASSLNTGQGYNEQFF
size: .; D: TRBD1; J: TRBJ2-2; length: 15; V: TRBV19; DNA: TGTGCCAGTAGTATGGGGGCAGGGGGCAACGGGGAGCTGTTTTTT; CDR3: CASSMGAGGNGELFF
size: .; D: TRBD2; J: TRBJ2-7; length: 15; V: TRBV27; DNA: TGTGCCAGCAGCCCGGCGGGGGGAAAACTCTACGAGCAGTACTTC; CDR3: CASSPAGGKLYEQYF
size: .; D: TRBD2; J: TRBJ2-1; length: 15; V: TRBV11-2; DNA: TGTGCCAGCAGCCAGATAGCGGGTACCCTCAGTGAGCAGTTCTTC; CDR3: CASSQIAGTLSEQFF
size: once; D: .; J: TRBJ2-7; length: 15; V: TRBV10-1; DNA: TGCGCCAGCAGTGAGTCAGGGGGAAAATCCTACGAGCAGTACTTC; CDR3: CASSESGGKSYEQYF
size: few; D: .; J: TRBJ2-5; length: 14; V: TRBV12-2; DNA: TGTGCAAGTCGCTTAGTGGACAGTCAAGAGACCCAGTACTTC; CDR3: CASRLVDSQETQYF
size: .; D: TRBD2; J: TRBJ2-1; length: 18; V: TRBV5-3; DNA: TGTGCCAGAAGCCTAGGACTAGCGGGAGGGCCAGTCTACAATGAGCAGTTCTTC; CDR3: CARSLGLAGGPVYNEQFF
size: .; D: TRBD1; J: TRBJ1-4; length: 16; V: TRBV2; DNA: TGTGCCAGCAGTGACGGGACAGGGGGCATTTACGAAAAACTGTTTTTT; CDR3: CASSDGTGGIYEKLFF
size: once; D: .; J: TRBJ1-3; length: 16; V: TRBV2; DNA: TGTGCCAGCAACTTGGGGCTCCGCCTCTCTGGAAACACCATATATTTT; CDR3: CASNLGLRLSGNTIYF
size: .; D: TRBD1; J: TRBJ2-5; length: 15; V: TRBV27; DNA: TGTGCCAGCAGTTTAAATGACAGGGACCAAGAGACCCAGTACTTC; CDR3: CASSLNDRDQETQYF
size: .; D: TRBD1; J: TRBJ1-1; length: 16; V: TRBV15; DNA: TGTGCCACCAGCAGAGGGCTCCAGGGGGGCGACACTGAAGCTTTCTTT; CDR3: CATSRGLQGGDTEAFF
size: .; D: .; J: TRBJ1-4; length: 12; V: TRBV29-1; DNA: TGCAGCGTCTGGACAGATAATGAAAAACTGTTTTTT; CDR3: CSVWTDNEKLFF
size: .; D: TRBD1; J: TRBJ2-5; length: 15; V: TRBV7-3; DNA: TGTGCCAGCAGCTATGGGACAGGGGGCCGGGAGACCCAGTACTTC; CDR3: CASSYGTGGRETQYF
size: .; D: .; J: TRBJ2-2; length: 15; V: TRBV7-2; DNA: TGTGCCAGCAGCTTAGACAGGTTACCCACCGGGGAGCTGTTTTTT; CDR3: CASSLDRLPTGELFF
size: .; D: TRBD2; J: TRBJ2-6; length: 22; V: TRBV4-1; DNA: TGCGCCAGCAGCCAAGACGTGACTAGCGGGAGGGTTTCAAGCTCTGGGGCCAACGTCCTGACTTTC; CDR3: CASSQDVTSGRVSSSGANVLTF
size: .; D: TRBD1; J: TRBJ2-7; length: 16; V: TRBV11-2; DNA: TGTGCCAGCAGCACAAATCCCGGACAGGGGGCCTACGAGCAGTACTTC; CDR3: CASSTNPGQGAYEQYF
size: once; D: TRBD1; J: TRBJ2-1; length: 16; V: TRBV7-9; DNA: TGTGCCAGCAGCACCGACAGGGGCGCCCTTGGGAATGAGCAGTTCTTC; CDR3: CASSTDRGALGNEQFF
size: few; D: .; J: TRBJ2-5; length: 15; V: TRBV7-9; DNA: TGTGCCAGCAGCTTAGGAAGCCAGGGTTCAGAGACCCAGTACTTC; CDR3: CASSLGSQGSETQYF
size: once; D: TRBD1; J: TRBJ1-2; length: 16; V: TRBV7-9; DNA: TGTGCCAGCAGCTTAAACAGGGGTAACTTTAACTATGGCTACACCTTC; CDR3: CASSLNRGNFNYGYTF
size: .; D: TRBD2; J: TRBJ2-7; length: 14; V: TRBV29-1; DNA: TGCAGCGTTTTACTAGCGGGACGTTCCTACGAGCAGTACTTC; CDR3: CSVLLAGRSYEQYF
size: .; D: .; J: TRBJ1-4; length: 17; V: TRBV3-1/TRBV3-2; DNA: TGTGCCAGCAGCCAATACGATGTTTCAGGGGAGAGGGAAAAACTGTTTTTT; CDR3: CASSQYDVSGEREKLFF
size: .; D: TRBD1; J: TRBJ1-6; length: 17; V: TRBV5-4; DNA: TGTGCCAGCAGCGCAGACCCCCTACGACAGGGGGCATCACCCCTCCACTTT; CDR3: CASSADPLRQGASPLHF
size: .; D: TRBD2; J: TRBJ2-3; length: 17; V: TRBV7-8; DNA: TGTGCCAGCAGCTTAAGGGGACTAGCGGGGGCCACAGATACGCAGTATTTT; CDR3: CASSLRGLAGATDTQYF
size: .; D: .; J: TRBJ2-3; length: 15; V: TRBV7-9; DNA: TGTGCCAGCAGCTCTCAAAACCCGAGGACAGATACGCAGTATTTT; CDR3: CASSSQNPRTDTQYF
size: .; D: TRBD2; J: TRBJ2-1; length: 16; V: TRBV2; DNA: TGTGCCAGCAGTGGTTGGGCTAGCGGGAGTGGGGATGAGCAGTTCTTC; CDR3: CASSGWASGSGDEQFF